The text below deals with one T cell receptor (beta chain). This sample was included in a study of blood T cell repertoires in COVID-19. Study background: Samples of COVID-19 (acute and convalescent) were obtained from the United States, Italy and Spain.

Generated by immunoSEQ multiplex PCR, the TCRdb table keeps only in-frame clones and is missing some. The data show over 150,000 clones, about 86% seen once. Trimming pared 5 bases from V and 4 bases from J, leaving 6 bases between. Germline V gene data show CDR1 as SGHTA and CDR2 as FQGNSA. This CDR3 has 12 amino acids. Patients of the Seattle cohort, enrolled during active infection, were followed longitudinally. V and J are TRBV7-2 and TRBJ1-5, with D unclear. What was sequenced was peripheral blood. This clonotype originated in a woman between 65 and 79 years old with COVID-19, enrolled during active disease. The CDR3 coding sequence is TGTGCCAGCAGCCTTTCTAATCAGCCCCAGCATTTT. This sequence encodes CASSLSNQPQHF.